This TCR beta chain came from a study of molecular identifiers for immune sequencing clone quantification. Study details: Naive CD8 cell RNA, from about 20,000 or 100,000 cells, was split five ways in replicates, with four sequenced.

The CDR3 contains 16 residues. Germline CDR1 SNHLY, CDR2 FYNNEI. With 7 bases clipped from V and 1 base from J, the junction kept 8 bases outside the gene matches. General study results and limits: Amid approximately 1 million naive cells, spiked Jurkat TCR RNA from one cell was reportedly still detectable.

TCRdb ran MiXCR on the PCR reads and lists one entry per CDR3 protein. The sample comprises about 630,000 distinct CDR3 sequences, about 25% of which are singletons, and roughly 0.83% rests with the top ten. Ten or more counts support this clonotype. What it binds is unknown. Libraries of naive CD8 cells were prepared from around 20,000 to 1,000,000 sorted cells using 10%, 30% or 50% RNA. The authors gated naive CD8 T cells as CD8+CD4-CCR7+CD45RA+ for sorting. The sample was naive CD8+ T cells from blood, with Jurkat cell RNA spiked in. Noted subset: FACS-sorted CD8+CD4-CCR7+CD45RA+ naive T cells. The TCR comes from a human donor in good health. Some libraries in this study had Jurkat cell RNA spiked in. The chain combines TRBV2 with TRBJ2-3, with 10 bases aligning to TRBD2. Here the CDR3 DNA reads TGTGCCAGCATTCCCCAGCGGGGGGGCCGCACAGATACGCAGTATTTT. It codes for CASIPQRGGRTDTQYF.